Listed here are 28 T cell receptor beta chains from one sample, sequenced in a study of shared clonotypes between healthy human individuals. Method: immunoSEQ multiplex PCR; TCRdb's copy keeps in-frame clones and lacks some. The data hold over 95,000 clones, with roughly two thirds observed a single time. Sequencing was carried out using memory CD8+ T cells sorted from blood. Sample subset: CD45RO+ cells pooled with CCR7-negative TemRA cells. These receptors came from a woman in her twenties or thirties in good health.

The rearrangement joins TRBV2 to TRBJ2-5; 8 positions agree with TRBD1. Germline CDR1 SNHLY, CDR2 FYNNEI. Trimming at V came to 10 bases and at J to 2 bases, leaving 6 bases not matched to a gene. This CDR3 has 13 residues. CDR3 coding DNA: TGTGCCACCCCGGACAGGGATCAAGAGACCCAGTACTTC. It is translated as CATPDRDQETQYF. Complete variable domain (other parts from reference TRBV2 and TRBJ2-5): EPEVTQTPSHQVTQMGQEVILRCVPISNHLYFYWYRQILGQKVEFLVSFYNNEISEKSEIFDDQFSVERPDGSNFTLKIRSTKLEDSAMYFCATPDRDQETQYFGPGTRLLVL.

In its sample, this clone was seen once. This sequence joins TRBV4-2 and TRBJ1-1; TRBD1 might be the D (5 bases). The CDR3 extends over 13 amino acids. Trimming cost V 7 bases and J 0 bases, with 9 bases left between them. CDR1 is LGHNA and CDR2 is YNFKEQ in the germline V gene. CDR3 nucleotide sequence: TGTGCCAGCACCCCGACAGTGAACACTGAAGCTTTCTTT. Translating it yields CASTPTVNTEAFF.

The CDR3 coding sequence is TGCGCCAGCATACCGGTCACAACTAATGAAAAACTGTTTTTT. It specifies CASIPVTTNEKLFF. The chain has TRBV5-1 and TRBJ1-4; unclear D gene. The ends were cut back, 6 bases at V and 0 bases at J, with 9 bases in the middle. CDR1 is SGHRS and CDR2 is YFSETQ in the germline V gene. The CDR3 has 14 residues.

CDR3 DNA: TGTGCCATCAGTGAGTCAGGGCATGGCTACACCTTC. Its translation: CAISESGHGYTF. V usage is TRBV10-3 and J usage is TRBJ1-2; D unresolved. V lost 0 bases and J 6 bases, leaving 5 bases between the germline ends. In germline, CDR1 is ENHRY, CDR2 SYGVKD. CDR3 length: 12 amino acids.

This clone has a handful of counts. The V and J genes are TRBV6-1 and TRBJ2-1; either TRBD1 or TRBD2 may fit D (5 bases each). CDR3 length: 15 residues. From germline, CDR1 is MNHNS and CDR2 SASEGT. Trimming removed 3 bases from V and 0 bases from J, with 9 bases in between. In nucleotides, the CDR3 is TGTGCCAGCAGTGACACAGGAGGCTCCTACAATGAGCAGTTCTTC. This encodes CASSDTGGSYNEQFF.

This clone was picked up many times. The chain employs TRBV4-2 and TRBJ1-1, with D maybe TRBD1 (5 bases). The V gene lost 5 bases and the J gene lost 6 bases, with 22 bases spanning the gap. This CDR3 has 16 amino acids. The germline V gene has CDR1 LGHNA and CDR2 YNFKEQ. The CDR3 reads CASSFVLGEGISEAFF. The DNA of the CDR3 is TGTGCCAGCAGCTTCGTCCTGGGGGAGGGCATCTCTGAAGCTTTCTTT.

This chain connects TRBV11-2 to TRBJ2-7; D call uncertain. CDR1 and CDR2 (germline): SGHAT, FQNNGV. The CDR3 length is 16 residues. V was cut by 2 bases and J by 0 bases, with 14 bases left in between. The CDR3 region has the DNA TGTGCCAGCAGCTTAACCTGGGTGAGAAGCTCCTACGAGCAGTACTTC. This translates into CASSLTWVRSSYEQYF.

The chain recombines TRBV25-1 with TRBJ2-1; 9 bases line up with TRBD2. This CDR3 is built from 14 residues. Germline-derived CDR1 and CDR2 are MGHDK and SYGVNS. The junction had 2 bases not matched to a gene; V was cut back by 3 bases and J by 5 bases. CDR3 protein: CASSDSSGDNEQFF. The CDR3 DNA is TGTGCCAGCAGTGACTCTAGCGGGGACAATGAGCAGTTCTTC.

This clone was seen a single time. This chain joins TRBV4-1 and TRBJ2-1, with TRBD2 identical over 9 bases. This CDR3 comprises 15 residues. The trim removed 1 base at V and 7 bases at J, leaving 5 bases unmatched. Germline V gives CDR1 MGHRA, CDR2 YSYEKL. CDR3 in amino acids: CASSQANSGSNEQFF. The CDR3 nucleotides are TGCGCCAGCAGCCAAGCTAATAGCGGGAGTAATGAGCAGTTCTTC.

Turning to this clone: Other DNA sequences in this sample translate to the same CDR3. This chain links TRBV7-8 with TRBJ2-7; TRBD1 or TRBD2 may be the D gene (6 bases each). V dropped 0 bases and J dropped 5 bases, with 11 bases sitting between them. Germline-derived CDR1 and CDR2 are SGHVS and FQNEAQ. The CDR3 contains 14 residues. The CDR3 sequence is CASSLAGGQNEQYF. CDR3 bases: TGTGCCAGCAGCTTAGCGGGGGGCCAGAACGAGCAGTACTTC.

The chain joins TRBV19 to TRBJ1-5; TRBD1 might be the D (5 bases). In germline, CDR1 is LNHDA, CDR2 SQIVND (reference sequence). V was cut by 5 bases and J by 0 bases, with 11 bases left in between. The CDR3 consists of 15 residues. CDR3 protein: CASSPMRGSNQPQHF. CDR3 sequence (DNA): TGTGCCAGTAGTCCCATGAGGGGTAGCAATCAGCCCCAGCATTTT.

The chain couples TRBV11-2 to TRBJ1-1, with TRBD1 as a possible D gene (5 bases). Germline values: CDR1 SGHAT, CDR2 FQNNGV. V was clipped by 2 bases and J by 1 base, with 11 bases between them. The CDR3 totals 15 residues. The CDR3 loop reads CASSLMGRGNTEAFF. The CDR3 DNA sequence: TGTGCCAGCAGCTTAATGGGTAGGGGGAACACTGAAGCTTTCTTT.

The chain uses TRBV19 and TRBJ1-5, with 9 bases matching TRBD1. J gave up 5 bases and V 5 bases, and 13 bases lay outside the gene matches. This CDR3 contains 17 residues. In germline, CDR1 is LNHDA, CDR2 SQIVND (reference sequence). The CDR3 sequence: CASSPSQGTGRYQPQHF. In DNA form, the CDR3 reads TGTGCCAGTAGTCCATCACAAGGGACAGGGAGGTATCAGCCCCAGCATTTT.

This clone occurred a few times. The chain has TRBV6-5 and TRBJ1-1; D is unresolved. This CDR3 spans 15 amino acids. Trimming left V 0 bases short and J 6 bases short, with 14 bases between. Germline CDR1 and CDR2: MNHEY and SVGAGI. Here the CDR3 reads CASSYSSSHGAEAFF. The CDR3 DNA is TGTGCCAGCAGTTACTCGTCCAGTCACGGGGCTGAAGCTTTCTTT.

The chain combines TRBV19 with TRBJ2-1; 10 nucleotides align to TRBD2. The CDR3 sequence is 16 residues long. Germline loops: CDR1 LNHDA, CDR2 SQIVND (reference sequence). V lost 0 bases to trimming and J lost 3 bases; unmatched junction nucleotides: 2. Here the CDR3 DNA reads TGTGCCAGTAGTATAGACGCTAGCGGGAGCTACAATGAGCAGTTCTTC. Residues: CASSIDASGSYNEQFF.

This clone was seen repeatedly, ten times or more. J is TRBJ2-1 and V is TRBV25-1; TRBD2 matches 10 bases. The CDR3 totals 18 residues. Per germline, CDR1 MGHDK and CDR2 SYGVNS. Trimming cost V 4 bases and J 4 bases; bases outside gene matches: 13. CDR3 in amino acids: CASSVSNKTSGDYNEQFF. In DNA, the CDR3 is TGTGCCAGCAGTGTCTCAAACAAAACTAGCGGGGATTACAATGAGCAGTTCTTC.

This clone came up once. The chain has TRBV5-6 and TRBJ2-7; TRBD2 aligns across 7 bases. The CDR3 runs to 17 residues. The germline CDR1 and CDR2 sequences are SGHDT and YYEEEE. J lost 0 bases, V lost 3 bases, and 12 bases had no gene match. DNA for the CDR3: TGTGCCAGCAGCTGCCCCCCGGGACTAAACTACTCCTACGAGCAGTACTTC. Encoded protein: CASSCPPGLNYSYEQYF.

This chain links TRBV7-9 with TRBJ2-7; D remains unclear. CDR3 length: 13 amino acids. Germline V gives CDR1 SEHNR, CDR2 FQNEAQ (reference sequence). Trimming removed 4 bases from V and 3 bases from J, with 10 bases in between. This CDR3 is CASSSSTHYEQYF. The CDR3 nucleotides read TGTGCCAGCAGCTCGAGTACCCACTACGAGCAGTACTTC.

The CDR3 bases are TGTGCCAGCAGTGAAGGGGTAGCGGACTACAATGAGCAGTTCTTC. Its protein product is CASSEGVADYNEQFF. The genes are TRBV2 and TRBJ2-1, with D maybe TRBD2 (6 bases). Trimming took off 1 base at V and 3 bases at J, with 10 bases between the two ends. The CDR3 loop spans 15 amino acids. Germline V gene data show CDR1 as SNHLY and CDR2 as FYNNEI.

About this clone itself: In the same sample, other DNA sequences code for this CDR3. The DNA of the CDR3 is TGTGCCAGCAGTGAGAAGGAAAACACTGAAGCTTTCTTT. Its translation: CASSEKENTEAFF. The chain links TRBV6-1 to TRBJ1-1, with D unresolved. Germline V CDR1 and CDR2: MNHNS, SASEGT. Trimming left V 3 bases short and J 2 bases short, with 7 bases between. The CDR3 covers 13 residues.

The chain couples TRBV27 to TRBJ2-7; D call uncertain. The CDR3 covers 16 residues. V was clipped by 5 bases and J by 5 bases, with 22 bases between them. Germline-derived CDR1 and CDR2 are MNHEY and SMNVEV (reference sequence). In DNA form, the CDR3 reads TGTGCCAGCAGTGTTGGACCAATAAGGTGGGTCGACGAGCAGTACTTC. This gives the protein CASSVGPIRWVDEQYF.

J is TRBJ2-5 and V is TRBV25-1, with 7 bases that match TRBD1. After removal of 5 bases from V and 5 bases from J, the junction contained 5 bases not matched to a gene. The length of the CDR3 is 13 residues. Germline V gene lookup returns CDR1 MGHDK and CDR2 SYGVNS. CDR3 residues: CASSSGGFETQYF. CDR3 DNA: TGTGCCAGCAGTTCAGGGGGTTTCGAGACCCAGTACTTC.

J is TRBJ2-1 and V is TRBV2, with 7 bases that match TRBD2. This CDR3 region has 16 residues. Germline-derived CDR1 and CDR2 are SNHLY and FYNNEI. J was trimmed by 2 bases and V by 7 bases; bases with no gene match: 11. This CDR3 reads CASTSPAGEPYNEQFF. The CDR3 DNA sequence: TGTGCCAGCACCTCCCCGGCGGGAGAGCCCTACAATGAGCAGTTCTTC.

Only one count was recorded for this clone. J is TRBJ1-4 and V is TRBV15; D is unresolved. The ends were cut back, 1 base at V and 1 base at J, with 16 bases in the middle. Germline V lookup: CDR1 LNHNV, CDR2 YYDKDF (reference sequence). There are 18 residues in the CDR3. This CDR3 is CATSRGQEPLLTNEKLFF. CDR3 DNA: TGTGCCACCAGCAGAGGGCAAGAACCATTATTAACTAATGAAAAACTGTTTTTT.

The DNA for the CDR3 is TGTGCCAGCAGTGAAGCTTGGGGTGAAAAACTGTTTTTT. Translated, it gives CASSEAWGEKLFF. The rearrangement joins TRBV2 to TRBJ1-4; no clear D gene. Per germline, CDR1 SNHLY and CDR2 FYNNEI. Trimming removed 0 bases from V and 7 bases from J, with 6 bases in between. This CDR3 has 13 residues.

Ten or more counts support this clone. The gene calls are TRBV5-6 and TRBJ2-7; possible D gene TRBD1, 6 bases. V was cut by 0 bases and J by 3 bases, with 10 bases left in between. Germline V gene sequence: CDR1 SGHDT, CDR2 YYEEEE. The CDR3 runs 14 residues. The CDR3 nucleotides read TGTGCCAGCAGCTTGGGGGACACAGACTACGAGCAGTACTTC. Translation gives CASSLGDTDYEQYF.

This clone occurred many times. The rearrangement uses TRBV25-1 and TRBJ1-1, with D perhaps TRBD1 (6 bases). Germline V gene data show CDR1 as MGHDK and CDR2 as SYGVNS. This CDR3 has 18 amino acids. Trimming took 4 bases from V and 1 from J, leaving 22 bases between them. The CDR3 is CASSAKPTSDSPNTEAFF. The CDR3 DNA sequence: TGTGCCAGCAGTGCAAAGCCGACCTCGGACAGCCCGAACACTGAAGCTTTCTTT.

CDR3 amino acids: CASSAATGGGGYGYTF. CDR3 in DNA: TGTGCCAGCAGTGCCGCGACAGGGGGCGGTGGCTATGGCTACACCTTC. The rearrangement joins TRBV28 to TRBJ1-2, with 10 bases matching TRBD1. The V segment lost 5 bases and the J segment 4 bases; nucleotides outside the gene matches: 10. The CDR3 loop spans 16 amino acids. Per the germline V gene, CDR1 is MDHEN and CDR2 is SYDVKM.